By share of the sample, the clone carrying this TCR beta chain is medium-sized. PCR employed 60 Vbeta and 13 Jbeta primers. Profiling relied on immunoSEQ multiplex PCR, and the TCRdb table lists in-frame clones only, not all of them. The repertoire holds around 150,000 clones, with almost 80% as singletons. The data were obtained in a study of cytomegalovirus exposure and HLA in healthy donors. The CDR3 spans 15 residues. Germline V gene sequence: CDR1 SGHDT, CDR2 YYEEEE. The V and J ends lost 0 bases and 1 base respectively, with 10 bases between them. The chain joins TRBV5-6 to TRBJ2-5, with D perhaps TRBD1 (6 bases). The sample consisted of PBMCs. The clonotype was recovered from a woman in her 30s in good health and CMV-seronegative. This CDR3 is CASSLAGRGQETQYF. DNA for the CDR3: TGTGCCAGCAGCTTGGCTGGCAGGGGCCAAGAGACCCAGTACTTC.